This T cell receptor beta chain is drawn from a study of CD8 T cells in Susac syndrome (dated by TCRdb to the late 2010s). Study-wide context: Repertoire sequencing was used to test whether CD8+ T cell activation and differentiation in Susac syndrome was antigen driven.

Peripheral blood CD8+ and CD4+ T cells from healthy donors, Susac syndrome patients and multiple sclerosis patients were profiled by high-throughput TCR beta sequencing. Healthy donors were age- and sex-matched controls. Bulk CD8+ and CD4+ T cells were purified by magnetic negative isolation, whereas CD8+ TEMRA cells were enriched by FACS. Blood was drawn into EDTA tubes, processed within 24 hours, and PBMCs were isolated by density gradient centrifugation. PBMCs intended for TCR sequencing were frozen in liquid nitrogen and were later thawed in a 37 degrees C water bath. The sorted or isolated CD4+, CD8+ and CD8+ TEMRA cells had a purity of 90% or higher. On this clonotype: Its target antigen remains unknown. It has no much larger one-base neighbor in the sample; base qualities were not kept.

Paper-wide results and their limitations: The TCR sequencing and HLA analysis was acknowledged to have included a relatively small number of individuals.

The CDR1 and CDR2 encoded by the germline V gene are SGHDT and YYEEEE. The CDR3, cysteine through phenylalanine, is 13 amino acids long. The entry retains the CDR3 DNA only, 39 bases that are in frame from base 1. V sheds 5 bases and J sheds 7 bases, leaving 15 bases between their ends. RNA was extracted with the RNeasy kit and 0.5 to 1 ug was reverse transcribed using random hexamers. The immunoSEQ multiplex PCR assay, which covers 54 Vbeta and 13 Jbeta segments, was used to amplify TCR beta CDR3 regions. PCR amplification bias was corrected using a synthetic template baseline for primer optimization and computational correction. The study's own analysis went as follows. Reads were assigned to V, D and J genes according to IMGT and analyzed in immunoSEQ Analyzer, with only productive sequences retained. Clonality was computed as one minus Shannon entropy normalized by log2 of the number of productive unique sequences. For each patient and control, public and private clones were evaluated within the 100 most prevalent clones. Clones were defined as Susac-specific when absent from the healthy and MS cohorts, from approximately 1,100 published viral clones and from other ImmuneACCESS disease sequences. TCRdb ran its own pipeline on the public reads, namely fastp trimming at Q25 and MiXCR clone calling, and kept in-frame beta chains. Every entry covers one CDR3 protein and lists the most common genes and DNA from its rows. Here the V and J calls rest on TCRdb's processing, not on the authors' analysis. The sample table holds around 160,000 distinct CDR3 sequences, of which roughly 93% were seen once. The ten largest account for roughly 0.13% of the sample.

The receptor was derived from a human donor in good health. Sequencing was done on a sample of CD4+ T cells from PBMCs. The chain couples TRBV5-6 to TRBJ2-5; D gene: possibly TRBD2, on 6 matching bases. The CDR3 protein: CASSPAEGRTQYF. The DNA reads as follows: TGTGCCAGCAGTCCCGCGGAGGGAAGGACCCAGTACTTC. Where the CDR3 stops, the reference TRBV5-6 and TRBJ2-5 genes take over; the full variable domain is DAGVTQSPTHLIKTRGQQVTLRCSPKSGHDTVSWYQQALGQGPQFIFQYYEEEERQRGNFPDRFSGHQFPNYSSELNVNALLLGDSALYLCASSPAEGRTQYFGPGTRLLVL.